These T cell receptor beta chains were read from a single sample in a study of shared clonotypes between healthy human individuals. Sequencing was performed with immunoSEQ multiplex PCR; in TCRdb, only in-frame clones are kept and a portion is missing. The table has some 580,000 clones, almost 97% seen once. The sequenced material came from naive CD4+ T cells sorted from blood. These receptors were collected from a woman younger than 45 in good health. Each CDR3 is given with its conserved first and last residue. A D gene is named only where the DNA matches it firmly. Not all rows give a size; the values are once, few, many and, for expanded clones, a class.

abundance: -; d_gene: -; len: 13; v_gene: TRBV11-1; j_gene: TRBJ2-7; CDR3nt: TGTGCCAGCAGCGTTAGCTTCGGCTACGAGCAGTACTTC; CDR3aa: CASSVSFGYEQYF
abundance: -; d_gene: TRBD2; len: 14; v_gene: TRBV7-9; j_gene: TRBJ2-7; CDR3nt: TGTGCCAGCAGCCCAAGCGGGAGGGCCTACGAGCAGTACTTC; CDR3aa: CASSPSGRAYEQYF
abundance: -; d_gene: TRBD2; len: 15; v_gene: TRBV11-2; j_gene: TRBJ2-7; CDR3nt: TGTGCCAGCAGCTTGATTACTAGCGGGAGTTGGGAGCAGTACTTC; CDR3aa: CASSLITSGSWEQYF
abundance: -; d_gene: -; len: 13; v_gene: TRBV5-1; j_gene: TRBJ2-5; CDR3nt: TGCGCCAGCAGCTATATGGGCTACGAGACCCAGTACTTC; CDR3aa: CASSYMGYETQYF
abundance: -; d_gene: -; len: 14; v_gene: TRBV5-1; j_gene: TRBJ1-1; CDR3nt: TGCGCCAGCAGCTTGGCCGCAGGGGACACTGAAGCTTTCTTT; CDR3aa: CASSLAAGDTEAFF
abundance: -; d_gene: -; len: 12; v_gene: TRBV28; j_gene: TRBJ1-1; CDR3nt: TGTGCCAGCAGTTTCGGGGGGACTGAAGCTTTCTTT; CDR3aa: CASSFGGTEAFF
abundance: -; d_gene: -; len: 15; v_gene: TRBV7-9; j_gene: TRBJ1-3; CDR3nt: TGTGCCAGCAGCCTTACGACGGTCTCTGGAAACACCATATATTTT; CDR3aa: CASSLTTVSGNTIYF
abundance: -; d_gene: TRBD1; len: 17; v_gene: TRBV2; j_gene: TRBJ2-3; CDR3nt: TGTGCCAGCAGAGAATTTCGGGACAGGGCCTACACAGATACGCAGTATTTT; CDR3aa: CASREFRDRAYTDTQYF
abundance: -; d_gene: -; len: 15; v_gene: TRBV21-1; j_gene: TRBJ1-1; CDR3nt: TGTGCCAGCAGCTACCCTCGACAGGGCGGAACTGAAGCTTTCTTT; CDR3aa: CASSYPRQGGTEAFF
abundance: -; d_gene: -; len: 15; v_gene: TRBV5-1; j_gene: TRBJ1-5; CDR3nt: TGCGCCAGCAGCTTGGGGCAGGGAGGGAATCAGCCCCAGCATTTT; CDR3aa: CASSLGQGGNQPQHF
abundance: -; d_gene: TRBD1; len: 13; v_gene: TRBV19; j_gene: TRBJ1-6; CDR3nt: TGTGCCACTAGGGACAGGGGGCAATCACCCCTCCACTTT; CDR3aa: CATRDRGQSPLHF
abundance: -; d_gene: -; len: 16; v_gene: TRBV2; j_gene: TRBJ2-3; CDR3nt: TGTGCCAGCACCCGGGGGAAGCCCCAATCCACAGATACGCAGTATTTT; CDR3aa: CASTRGKPQSTDTQYF
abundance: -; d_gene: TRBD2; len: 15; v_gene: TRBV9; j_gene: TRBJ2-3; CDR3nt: TGTGCCAGCAGCGTAACGGGAGGGGTAGTAGATACGCAGTATTTT; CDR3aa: CASSVTGGVVDTQYF
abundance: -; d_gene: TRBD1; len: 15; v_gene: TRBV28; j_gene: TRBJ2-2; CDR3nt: TGTGCCAGCAGTTCTGGACAGGGTATGACCGGGGAGCTGTTTTTT; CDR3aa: CASSSGQGMTGELFF
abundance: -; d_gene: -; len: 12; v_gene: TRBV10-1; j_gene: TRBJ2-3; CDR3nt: TGCGCCAGCAGTGAGGGTACAGATACGCAGTATTTT; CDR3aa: CASSEGTDTQYF
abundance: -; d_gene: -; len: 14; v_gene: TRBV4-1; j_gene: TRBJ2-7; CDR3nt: TGCGCCAGCAGCCAATATCTACGAGCGGACGAGCAGTACTTC; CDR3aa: CASSQYLRADEQYF
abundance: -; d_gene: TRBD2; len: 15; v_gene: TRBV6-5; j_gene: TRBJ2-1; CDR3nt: TGTGCCAGCAGTTCTAGGACTAGCGGGAACAATGAGCAGTTCTTC; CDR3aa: CASSSRTSGNNEQFF
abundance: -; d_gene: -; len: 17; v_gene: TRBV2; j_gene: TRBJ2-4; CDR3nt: TGTGCCAGCAGCTTGCGGGAAACGGGATTAGCCAAAAACATTCAGTACTTC; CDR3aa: CASSLRETGLAKNIQYF
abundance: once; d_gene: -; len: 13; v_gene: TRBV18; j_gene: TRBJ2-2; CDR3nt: TGTGCCAGCTCACCACTTGAGACCGGGGAGCTGTTTTTT; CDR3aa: CASSPLETGELFF
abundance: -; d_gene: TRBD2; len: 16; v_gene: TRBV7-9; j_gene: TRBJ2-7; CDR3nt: TGTGCCAGCAGCCGGCTAGCGGGAGTGTCTCCGGGGGAGCAGTACTTC; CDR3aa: CASSRLAGVSPGEQYF
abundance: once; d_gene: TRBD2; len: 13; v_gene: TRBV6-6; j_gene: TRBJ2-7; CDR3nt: TGTGCCAGCAGTCGGACTAGCGGATACGAGCAGTACTTC; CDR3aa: CASSRTSGYEQYF
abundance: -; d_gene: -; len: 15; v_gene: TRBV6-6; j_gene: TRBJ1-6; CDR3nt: TGTGCCAGCAGCCCGTCAACGGCTTATAATTCACCCCTCCACTTT; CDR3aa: CASSPSTAYNSPLHF
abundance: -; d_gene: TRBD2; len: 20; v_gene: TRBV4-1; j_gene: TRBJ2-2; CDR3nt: TGCGCCAGCAGCCATCTTCCGGGACTAGCGGGAGGGCCGAACACCGGGGAGCTGTTTTTT; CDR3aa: CASSHLPGLAGGPNTGELFF
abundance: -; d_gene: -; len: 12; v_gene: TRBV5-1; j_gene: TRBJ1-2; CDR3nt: TGCGCCAGCAGTCCGGGGTACTATGGCTACACCTTC; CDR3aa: CASSPGYYGYTF
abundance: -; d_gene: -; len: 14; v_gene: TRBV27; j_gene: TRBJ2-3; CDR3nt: TGTGCCAGCAGCTTAGACAGCCACACAGATACGCAGTATTTT; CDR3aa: CASSLDSHTDTQYF
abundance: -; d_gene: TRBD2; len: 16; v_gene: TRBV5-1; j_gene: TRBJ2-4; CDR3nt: TGCGCCAGCAGCCGCAGCGATGGGGGGGTCTTAAACATTCAGTACTTC; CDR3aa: CASSRSDGGVLNIQYF
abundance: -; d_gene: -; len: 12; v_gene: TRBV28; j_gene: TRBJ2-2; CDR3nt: TGTGCCAGCACCCCTAGCACCGGGGAGCTGTTTTTT; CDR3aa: CASTPSTGELFF
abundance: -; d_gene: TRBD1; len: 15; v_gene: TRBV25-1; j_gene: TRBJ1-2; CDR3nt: TGTGCCAGCAGTGCCTCGGGACAGGGGCCGCCTGGCTACACCTTC; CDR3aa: CASSASGQGPPGYTF
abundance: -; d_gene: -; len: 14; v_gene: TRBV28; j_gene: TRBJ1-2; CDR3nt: TGTGCCAGCAGTCCCGATGCCCCGTTCTATGGCTACACCTTC; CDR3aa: CASSPDAPFYGYTF
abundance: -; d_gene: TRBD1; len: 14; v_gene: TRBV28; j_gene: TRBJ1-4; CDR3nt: TGTGCCAGCACCCTGGGCCAGGGGGGTGAAAAACTGTTTTTT; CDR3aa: CASTLGQGGEKLFF
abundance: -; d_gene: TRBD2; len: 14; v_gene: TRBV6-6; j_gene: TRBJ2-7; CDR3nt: TGTGCCAGCAGTTACCGAGCGGGAAGGTACGAGCAGTACTTC; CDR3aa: CASSYRAGRYEQYF
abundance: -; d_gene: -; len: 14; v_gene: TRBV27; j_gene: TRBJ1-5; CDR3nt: TGTGCCAGCAGTTCAGGACGGGAGAATGGGCCCCAGCATTTT; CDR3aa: CASSSGRENGPQHF
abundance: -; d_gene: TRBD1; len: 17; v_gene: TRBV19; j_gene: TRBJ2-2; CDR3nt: TGTGCCAGTAGTATCAACGTCGGGACAGCGAACACCGGGGAGCTGTTTTTT; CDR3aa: CASSINVGTANTGELFF
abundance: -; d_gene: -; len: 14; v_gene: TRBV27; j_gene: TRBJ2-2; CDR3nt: TGTGCCAGCAGTTTATCGATCCGGAGTGGGGAGCTGTTTTTT; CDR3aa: CASSLSIRSGELFF
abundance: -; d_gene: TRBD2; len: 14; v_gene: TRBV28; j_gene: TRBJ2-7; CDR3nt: TGTGCCAGCAGTTTAGATAGCGGGTACTACGAGCAGTACTTC; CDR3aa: CASSLDSGYYEQYF
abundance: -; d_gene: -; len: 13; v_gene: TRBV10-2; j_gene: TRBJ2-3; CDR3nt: TGCGCCAGCAGTGAAACTTTAGCGAATACGCAGTATTTT; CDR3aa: CASSETLANTQYF
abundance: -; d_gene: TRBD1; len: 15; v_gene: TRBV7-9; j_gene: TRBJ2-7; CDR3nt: TGTGCCAGCAGCAGGGACAGGGGTACTTCCTACGAGCAGTACTTC; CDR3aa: CASSRDRGTSYEQYF
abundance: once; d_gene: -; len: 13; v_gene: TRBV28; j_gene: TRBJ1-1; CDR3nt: TGTGCCAGCAAGCCGGGAGGGGTCACTGAAGCTTTCTTT; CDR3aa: CASKPGGVTEAFF
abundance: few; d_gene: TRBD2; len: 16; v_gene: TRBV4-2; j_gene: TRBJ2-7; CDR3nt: TGTGCCAGCAGCCAAGAAGGGACTAGCGGCTCCTACGAGCAGTACTTC; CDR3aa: CASSQEGTSGSYEQYF
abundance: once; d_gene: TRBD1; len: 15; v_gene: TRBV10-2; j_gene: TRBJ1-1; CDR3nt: TGCGCCAGCTCGAGGGCCGTGACAGGGATGGCGGAAGCTTTCTTT; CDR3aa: CASSRAVTGMAEAFF
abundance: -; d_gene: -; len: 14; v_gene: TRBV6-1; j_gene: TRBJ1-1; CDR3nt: TGTGCCAGCCACCCAGGGAGTATGAACACTGAAGCTTTCTTT; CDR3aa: CASHPGSMNTEAFF
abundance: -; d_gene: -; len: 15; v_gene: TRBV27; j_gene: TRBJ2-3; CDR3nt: TGTGCCAGCAGTTTGTCGGGACGAGACACAGATACGCAGTATTTT; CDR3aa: CASSLSGRDTDTQYF
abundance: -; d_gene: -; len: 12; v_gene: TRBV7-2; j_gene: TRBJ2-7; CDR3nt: TGTGCCAGCAGCTCCGTTGGTTACGAGCAGTACTTC; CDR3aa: CASSSVGYEQYF
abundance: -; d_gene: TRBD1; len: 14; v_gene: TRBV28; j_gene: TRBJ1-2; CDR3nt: TGTGCCACCTCAAGGGACAGCACTAACTATGGCTACACCTTC; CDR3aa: CATSRDSTNYGYTF
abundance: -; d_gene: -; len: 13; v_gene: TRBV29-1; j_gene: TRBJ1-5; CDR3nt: TGCAGCGTTGGTTGGGGGAACAATCAGCCCCAGCATTTT; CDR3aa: CSVGWGNNQPQHF